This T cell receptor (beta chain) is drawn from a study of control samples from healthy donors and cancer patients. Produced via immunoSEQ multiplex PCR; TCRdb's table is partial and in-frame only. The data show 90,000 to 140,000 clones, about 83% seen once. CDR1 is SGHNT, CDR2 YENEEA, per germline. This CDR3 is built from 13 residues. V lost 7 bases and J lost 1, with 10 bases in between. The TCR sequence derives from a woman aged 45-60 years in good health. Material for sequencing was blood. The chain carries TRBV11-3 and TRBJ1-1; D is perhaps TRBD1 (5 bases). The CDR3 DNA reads TGTGCCAGCATGAGGGGAGCGAACACTGAAGCTTTCTTT. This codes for CASMRGANTEAFF.